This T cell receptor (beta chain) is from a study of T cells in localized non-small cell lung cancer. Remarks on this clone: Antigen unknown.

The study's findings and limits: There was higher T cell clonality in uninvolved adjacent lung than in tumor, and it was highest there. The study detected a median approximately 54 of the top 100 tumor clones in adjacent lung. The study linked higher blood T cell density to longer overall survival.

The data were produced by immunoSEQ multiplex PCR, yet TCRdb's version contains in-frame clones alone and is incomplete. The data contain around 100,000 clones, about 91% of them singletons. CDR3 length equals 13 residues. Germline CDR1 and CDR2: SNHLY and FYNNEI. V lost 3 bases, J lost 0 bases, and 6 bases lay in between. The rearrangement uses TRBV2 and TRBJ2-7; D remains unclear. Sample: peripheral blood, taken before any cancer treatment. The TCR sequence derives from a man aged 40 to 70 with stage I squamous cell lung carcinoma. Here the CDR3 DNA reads TGTGCCAGCAGTGACGACCTCTCCTACGAGCAGTACTTC. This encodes CASSDDLSYEQYF. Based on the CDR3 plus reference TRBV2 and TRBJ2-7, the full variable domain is EPEVTQTPSHQVTQMGQEVILRCVPISNHLYFYWYRQILGQKVEFLVSFYNNEISEKSEIFDDQFSVERPDGSNFTLKIRSTKLEDSAMYFCASSDDLSYEQYFGPGTRLTVT.